This TCR beta chain is from a study of sequential checkpoint blockade in melanoma. Across the study: TCRβ was sequenced from DNA of 91 pretreatment tumors. Findings of the study overall: Pretreatment TIL clonality tracked with response in the nivolumab-first arm.

Here immunoSEQ multiplex PCR was the method, and the copy in TCRdb shows in-frame clones only, minus some. The profile shows roughly 9,600 clones, 25% to 30% of them singletons. Trimming left V 6 bases short and J 4 bases short, with 8 bases between. Germline V lookup: CDR1 MDHEN, CDR2 SYDVKM. The CDR3 has 12 amino acids. As regards this clone: Antigen specificity is unknown.

Treatment indicated: randomized to nivolumab then ipilimumab (arm A) or the reverse (arm B). The V and J genes are TRBV28 and TRBJ2-3; maybe TRBD1 (6 bases). The sequencing here drew on tumor tissue (inferred from file names), taken from a patient given nivolumab and ipilimumab in sequence. The TCR originated in a human donor with melanoma. The CDR3 here is CASSSGADTQYF. The CDR3 bases are TGTGCCAGCAGCTCAGGGGCAGATACGCAGTATTTT. Combining the CDR3 with reference TRBV28 and TRBJ2-3 gives the whole variable domain DVKVTQSSRYLVKRTGEKVFLECVQDMDHENMFWYRQDPGLGLRLIYFSYDVKMKEKGDIPEGYSVSREKKERFSLILESASTNQTSMYLCASSSGADTQYFGPGTRLTVL.